A selection of T cell receptor beta chains follows, all from one sample in a study of beta chain features in type 1 diabetes. Clones were read by immunoSEQ multiplex PCR, and TCRdb kept only the in-frame ones, dropping some. The sample comprises about 180,000 clones, approximately 8.1% of which are singletons, and about 0.9% rests with the top ten. The sequencing sample was made of central memory CD4+ T cells from blood. The receptor source for this set is a woman aged 40 to 50 with type 1 diabetes. Each CDR3 is given with its conserved first and last residue. The D gene is left open where the match is weak. Size values are once, few and many counts, or a class for expanded clones, and some rows have none.

v_call: TRBV29-1
j_call: TRBJ1-1
d_call: TRBD1
clone_size: few
cdr3_aa: CSVGRTGVSTEAFF
cdr3_nt: TGCAGCGTTGGCCGGACAGGGGTTTCCACTGAAGCTTTCTTT

v_call: TRBV2
j_call: TRBJ1-5
d_call: .
clone_size: many
cdr3_aa: CASTPTPAGPQHF
cdr3_nt: TGTGCCAGCACCCCTACCCCCGCAGGTCCCCAGCATTTT

v_call: TRBV6-6
j_call: TRBJ1-6
d_call: TRBD1
clone_size: .
cdr3_aa: CASSGGENSPLHF
cdr3_nt: TGTGCCAGTTCAGGGGGCGAAAATTCACCCCTCCACTTT

v_call: TRBV7-9
j_call: TRBJ1-6
d_call: .
clone_size: many
cdr3_aa: CASSLADRTNSPLHF
cdr3_nt: TGTGCCAGCAGCTTGGCGGACAGAACAAATTCACCCCTCCACTTT

v_call: TRBV4-1
j_call: TRBJ1-5
d_call: .
clone_size: .
cdr3_aa: CASSQAVTPRAQHF
cdr3_nt: TGCGCCAGCAGCCAAGCAGTAACCCCTCGGGCCCAGCATTTT

v_call: TRBV19
j_call: TRBJ1-5
d_call: .
clone_size: .
cdr3_aa: CASSIGVISNQPQHF
cdr3_nt: TGTGCCAGTAGTATAGGCGTAATTAGCAATCAGCCCCAGCATTTT

v_call: TRBV30
j_call: TRBJ1-3
d_call: .
clone_size: few
cdr3_aa: CAWSMAPSGNTIYF
cdr3_nt: TGTGCCTGGAGTATGGCTCCCTCTGGAAACACCATATATTTT

v_call: TRBV9
j_call: TRBJ2-7
d_call: .
clone_size: once
cdr3_aa: CASSVDGAYEQYF
cdr3_nt: TGTGCCAGCAGCGTAGACGGGGCCTACGAGCAGTACTTC

v_call: TRBV5-1
j_call: TRBJ2-1
d_call: TRBD2
clone_size: .
cdr3_aa: CASSLGGAGLADEQFF
cdr3_nt: TGCGCCAGCAGCTTGGGGGGGGCAGGACTAGCGGATGAGCAGTTCTTC

v_call: TRBV27
j_call: TRBJ2-7
d_call: TRBD1
clone_size: few
cdr3_aa: CASRSTGAPEQYF
cdr3_nt: TGTGCCAGCAGATCCACAGGGGCCCCGGAGCAGTACTTC

v_call: TRBV5-4
j_call: TRBJ2-7
d_call: .
clone_size: few
cdr3_aa: CASSRPGLEQYF
cdr3_nt: TGTGCCAGCAGCCGGCCAGGGCTCGAGCAGTACTTC

v_call: TRBV4-2
j_call: TRBJ2-5
d_call: TRBD2
clone_size: many
cdr3_aa: CASSQERAGVEETQYF
cdr3_nt: TGTGCCAGCAGCCAAGAGCGAGCGGGAGTGGAAGAGACCCAGTACTTC

v_call: TRBV18
j_call: TRBJ1-5
d_call: .
clone_size: .
cdr3_aa: CASSLSGGDQPQHF
cdr3_nt: TGTGCCAGCTCACTATCGGGGGGCGATCAGCCCCAGCATTTT

v_call: TRBV5-1
j_call: TRBJ2-7
d_call: .
clone_size: .
cdr3_aa: CASSFTSGSYEQYF
cdr3_nt: TGCGCCAGCAGCTTCACCTCAGGGTCCTACGAGCAGTACTTC

v_call: TRBV9
j_call: TRBJ2-1
d_call: TRBD2
clone_size: once
cdr3_aa: CASSAGTSGRYNEQFF
cdr3_nt: TGTGCCAGCAGCGCGGGGACTAGCGGGAGGTACAATGAGCAGTTCTTC

v_call: TRBV29-1
j_call: TRBJ2-7
d_call: TRBD2
clone_size: .
cdr3_aa: CSVGGTSGNEQYF
cdr3_nt: TGCAGCGTAGGGGGGACTAGCGGGAACGAGCAGTACTTC

v_call: TRBV16
j_call: TRBJ1-2
d_call: .
clone_size: few
cdr3_aa: CASSQSWARSNYGYTF
cdr3_nt: TGTGCCAGCAGCCAATCTTGGGCCAGATCTAACTATGGCTACACCTTC

v_call: TRBV7-9
j_call: TRBJ1-1
d_call: .
clone_size: .
cdr3_aa: CASSLLVGAFF
cdr3_nt: TGTGCCAGCAGCTTATTAGTCGGAGCTTTCTTT

v_call: TRBV11-3
j_call: TRBJ2-1
d_call: .
clone_size: few
cdr3_aa: CASSLTLQEQFF
cdr3_nt: TGTGCCAGCAGCTTGACACTTCAAGAGCAGTTCTTC

v_call: TRBV2
j_call: TRBJ1-5
d_call: .
clone_size: .
cdr3_aa: CASSESSRHQPQHF
cdr3_nt: TGTGCCAGCAGTGAAAGTTCGCGTCATCAGCCCCAGCATTTT

v_call: TRBV7-2
j_call: TRBJ2-5
d_call: .
clone_size: few
cdr3_aa: CASSPGGQKETQYF
cdr3_nt: TGTGCCAGCAGCCCCGGGGGACAGAAAGAGACCCAGTACTTC

v_call: TRBV19
j_call: TRBJ2-7
d_call: .
clone_size: .
cdr3_aa: CASSMEGGNYEQYF
cdr3_nt: TGTGCCAGTAGTATGGAGGGCGGTAACTACGAGCAGTACTTC

v_call: TRBV18
j_call: TRBJ2-7
d_call: TRBD2
clone_size: few
cdr3_aa: CASSPPSGTYEQYF
cdr3_nt: TGTGCCAGCTCACCACCGAGCGGGACCTACGAGCAGTACTTC

v_call: TRBV5-1
j_call: TRBJ2-6
d_call: .
clone_size: .
cdr3_aa: CASMEGAGANVLTF
cdr3_nt: TGCGCCAGCATGGAGGGCGCTGGGGCCAACGTCCTGACTTTC

v_call: TRBV11-1
j_call: TRBJ2-1
d_call: TRBD1
clone_size: few
cdr3_aa: CASSSPGQGLYFNEQFF
cdr3_nt: TGTGCCAGCAGCTCCCCGGGACAGGGGCTTTATTTCAATGAGCAGTTCTTC

v_call: TRBV9
j_call: TRBJ1-4
d_call: TRBD1
clone_size: .
cdr3_aa: CASSVAMGQGGEKLFF
cdr3_nt: TGTGCCAGCAGCGTAGCTATGGGACAGGGAGGAGAAAAACTGTTTTTT

v_call: TRBV14
j_call: TRBJ2-1
d_call: .
clone_size: .
cdr3_aa: CASSDLGGTAYNEQFF
cdr3_nt: TGTGCCAGCAGCGATCTGGGCGGGACAGCATACAATGAGCAGTTCTTC

v_call: TRBV5-4
j_call: TRBJ1-2
d_call: .
clone_size: .
cdr3_aa: CASSLGPQDYGYTF
cdr3_nt: TGTGCCAGCAGCCTGGGTCCTCAGGACTATGGCTACACCTTC

v_call: TRBV28
j_call: TRBJ2-1
d_call: .
clone_size: .
cdr3_aa: CASLLGGASSYNEQFF
cdr3_nt: TGTGCCAGCCTCCTCGGAGGGGCGAGCTCCTACAATGAGCAGTTCTTC

v_call: TRBV19
j_call: TRBJ2-7
d_call: TRBD1
clone_size: .
cdr3_aa: CASSMWRTGAYEQYF
cdr3_nt: TGTGCCAGTAGTATGTGGAGGACAGGGGCCTACGAGCAGTACTTC

v_call: TRBV5-1
j_call: TRBJ1-5
d_call: .
clone_size: .
cdr3_aa: CASSSFGGDQPQHF
cdr3_nt: TGCGCCAGCAGTTCTTTCGGGGGGGATCAGCCCCAGCATTTT

v_call: TRBV7-3
j_call: TRBJ2-1
d_call: .
clone_size: .
cdr3_aa: CASSPSAVYNEQFF
cdr3_nt: TGTGCCAGCAGCCCCTCAGCGGTTTACAATGAGCAGTTCTTC

v_call: TRBV6-5
j_call: TRBJ2-7
d_call: TRBD2
clone_size: few
cdr3_aa: CASSSASGSYEQYF
cdr3_nt: TGTGCCAGCAGTTCCGCTAGCGGCTCCTACGAGCAGTACTTC

v_call: TRBV9
j_call: TRBJ2-7
d_call: .
clone_size: .
cdr3_aa: CASSILTSGDEQYF
cdr3_nt: TGTGCCAGCAGCATTCTGACTAGTGGGGACGAGCAGTACTTC

v_call: TRBV4-2
j_call: TRBJ1-3
d_call: .
clone_size: many
cdr3_aa: CASSQNGNGNTIYF
cdr3_nt: TGTGCCAGCAGCCAAAACGGGAATGGAAACACCATATATTTT

v_call: TRBV2
j_call: TRBJ1-1
d_call: .
clone_size: .
cdr3_aa: CASSTSWTEAFF
cdr3_nt: TGTGCCAGCAGCACTAGTTGGACTGAAGCTTTCTTT

v_call: TRBV6-6
j_call: TRBJ2-7
d_call: TRBD2
clone_size: many
cdr3_aa: CATLRGGTYEQYF
cdr3_nt: TGTGCCACCTTACGGGGGGGAACCTACGAGCAGTACTTC

v_call: TRBV6-1
j_call: TRBJ2-3
d_call: .
clone_size: many
cdr3_aa: CASSPRGGRDTQYF
cdr3_nt: TGTGCCAGTAGCCCCCGAGGAGGGCGAGATACGCAGTATTTT

v_call: TRBV4-2
j_call: TRBJ1-2
d_call: .
clone_size: many
cdr3_aa: CASSSARADGYTF
cdr3_nt: TGTGCCAGCAGCTCCGCCAGGGCTGACGGCTACACCTTC

v_call: TRBV15
j_call: TRBJ2-5
d_call: .
clone_size: many
cdr3_aa: CATSRVDRKETQYF
cdr3_nt: TGTGCCACCAGCAGAGTGGACAGAAAAGAGACCCAGTACTTC

v_call: TRBV20-1
j_call: TRBJ2-7
d_call: .
clone_size: few
cdr3_aa: CSALPRNEQYF
cdr3_nt: TGCAGTGCTCTACCGCGGAACGAGCAGTACTTC

v_call: TRBV9
j_call: TRBJ2-1
d_call: TRBD2
clone_size: .
cdr3_aa: CASSPSGLAGVNEQFF
cdr3_nt: TGTGCCAGCAGCCCCAGCGGGCTAGCGGGAGTTAATGAGCAGTTCTTC

v_call: TRBV28
j_call: TRBJ2-7
d_call: TRBD2
clone_size: .
cdr3_aa: CASSSLRGGVYEQYF
cdr3_nt: TGTGCCAGCAGTTCGTTGCGGGGAGGGGTCTACGAGCAGTACTTC

v_call: TRBV6-6
j_call: TRBJ2-7
d_call: TRBD1
clone_size: few
cdr3_aa: CASSPGQGPFYEQYF
cdr3_nt: TGTGCCAGCAGCCCGGGACAGGGACCATTCTACGAGCAGTACTTC

v_call: TRBV6-5
j_call: TRBJ1-1
d_call: TRBD1
clone_size: .
cdr3_aa: CASALQGDGDTEAFF
cdr3_nt: TGTGCCAGCGCGTTACAGGGGGACGGGGACACTGAAGCTTTCTTT

v_call: TRBV29-1
j_call: TRBJ2-5
d_call: .
clone_size: .
cdr3_aa: CSVEQGSQETQYF
cdr3_nt: TGCAGCGTGGAACAGGGTTCCCAAGAGACCCAGTACTTC

v_call: TRBV7-2
j_call: TRBJ1-2
d_call: TRBD1
clone_size: .
cdr3_aa: CASSLALRGTGHRYGYTF
cdr3_nt: TGTGCCAGCAGCTTAGCCTTACGCGGGACAGGGCATCGGTATGGCTACACCTTC

v_call: TRBV27
j_call: TRBJ2-4
d_call: .
clone_size: .
cdr3_aa: CASSLEDIQYF
cdr3_nt: TGTGCCAGCAGTTTAGAGGACATTCAGTACTTC

v_call: TRBV19
j_call: TRBJ2-7
d_call: TRBD1
clone_size: many
cdr3_aa: CASSSGTGLHEQYF
cdr3_nt: TGTGCCAGTAGTTCCGGGACAGGGTTACACGAGCAGTACTTC

v_call: TRBV18
j_call: TRBJ1-4
d_call: .
clone_size: .
cdr3_aa: CASSQGGYEKLFF
cdr3_nt: TGTGCCAGCTCACAAGGGGGATATGAAAAACTGTTTTTT

v_call: TRBV4-2
j_call: TRBJ2-7
d_call: .
clone_size: .
cdr3_aa: CASSQGGSALVSYEQYF
cdr3_nt: TGTGCCAGCAGCCAAGGCGGCAGCGCCTTGGTCTCCTACGAGCAGTACTTC

v_call: TRBV13
j_call: TRBJ2-7
d_call: TRBD2
clone_size: many
cdr3_aa: CASSLVTSGTYEQYF
cdr3_nt: TGTGCCAGCAGCTTAGTGACTAGCGGTACCTACGAGCAGTACTTC

v_call: TRBV2
j_call: TRBJ2-7
d_call: .
clone_size: few
cdr3_aa: CASRQGSGEQYF
cdr3_nt: TGTGCCAGCAGGCAGGGGTCGGGCGAGCAGTACTTC

v_call: TRBV5-4
j_call: TRBJ2-3
d_call: TRBD1
clone_size: .
cdr3_aa: CASSLPGGSMTDTQYF
cdr3_nt: TGTGCCAGCAGCTTGCCAGGGGGAAGTATGACAGATACGCAGTATTTT